Presented here are 28 T cell receptor beta chains from one specimen sequenced in a study of metastatic and nonmetastatic thyroid tumors (TCRdb year 2020). The library was generated by PCR. TCRdb records Illumina HiSeq 4000 as the sequencer. TCRdb cleaned the public reads at Q25 with fastp, built clones with MiXCR and kept in-frame beta chains. Recorded for this sample are 35,000 to 50,000 clones; 28% of them occurred a single time. 9.9% of the sample is held by the ten biggest clonotypes. None of the patients had been given any treatment before thyroid surgery. Sequencing used blood. The origin of the receptors is a male donor with papillary thyroid cancer or a benign thyroid nodule (not recorded which). Some clones in this sample may be carry-over from other donors' samples.

Many counts were recorded for this clone. The CDR3 DNA reads as TGCGCCAGCAGCTTATCGGAGGGGAACACTGAAGCTTTCTTT. Its protein is CASSLSEGNTEAFF. The V call is TRBV5-1, the J call TRBJ1-1; D ambiguous. Germline V CDR1 and CDR2: SGHRS, YFSETQ. Trimming shortened V by 2 bases and J by 1 base, and 9 bases separated the two germline ends. CDR3 length equals 14 residues.

The chain employs TRBV5-1 and TRBJ1-5; D is possibly TRBD1 (5 bases). Germline V CDR1 and CDR2: SGHRS, YFSETQ. With 4 bases removed from V and 8 bases from J, the gap between germline ends came to 16 bases. The CDR3 consists of 14 residues. The CDR3 sequence: CASSPGGVGEPQHF. In DNA form, the CDR3 reads TGCGCCAGCAGCCCGGGGGGTGTGGGGGAGCCCCAGCATTTT.

This clone was seen a handful of times. The chain couples TRBV10-3 to TRBJ1-5; 8 positions agree with TRBD1. The CDR3 loop spans 17 amino acids. Germline CDR1 is ENHRY and CDR2 is SYGVKD. J lost 2 bases, V lost 2 bases, and 8 bases had no gene match. The CDR3 nucleotides read TGTGCCATCAGTGAGGCCATGCCGGGACAGGGCAATCAGCCCCAGCATTTT. Translated: CAISEAMPGQGNQPQHF.

There are a few counts of this clone. The chain couples TRBV6-1 to TRBJ1-2; D gene uncertain. The ends were cut back, 8 bases at V and 6 bases at J, with 25 bases in the middle. Germline CDR1 reads MNHNS; CDR2 reads SASEGT. The CDR3 runs 16 residues. In DNA, the CDR3 is TGTGCCAGCCAAGCGGGAGCCGGCCCTGGGTACGATGGCTACACCTTC. Its translation: CASQAGAGPGYDGYTF.

This chain joins TRBV30 and TRBJ1-5; a possible D gene is TRBD1 (6 bases). Germline CDR1 reads GTSNPN; CDR2 reads SVGIG (reference sequence). This CDR3 comprises 11 residues. Trimming left V 3 bases short and J 9 bases short, with 9 bases between. The CDR3 region has the DNA TGTGCCTGGAGAGAAGGGGGGCCCCAGCATTTT. Translated: CAWREGGPQHF. The entire variable domain, with the rest obtained from reference TRBV30 and TRBJ1-5, is as follows: SQTIHQWPATLVQPVGSPLSLECTVEGTSNPNLYWYRQAAGRGLQLLFYSVGIGQISSEVPQNLSASRPQDRQFILSSKKLLLSDSGFYLCAWREGGPQHFGDGTRLSIL.

The chain combines TRBV6-2 or TRBV6-3 with TRBJ2-7; 7 nucleotides agree with TRBD1. V gave up 6 bases and J gave up 2 bases; unmatched junction bases: 7. Germline lookup yields CDR1 MNHEY and CDR2 SVGEGT. The CDR3 length is 14 residues. CDR3 loop: CASSLPGTAYEQYF. As DNA, the CDR3 is TGTGCCAGCAGCCTCCCCGGGACAGCCTACGAGCAGTACTTC.

About this clone itself: A much larger clone lies a single base off, so this may be a read error. J is TRBJ1-4 and V is TRBV20-1; no firm D call. The CDR3 is 12 residues long. V lost 2 bases, J lost 8 bases, and 9 bases lay in between. Germline V lookup: CDR1 DFQATT, CDR2 SNEGSKA (reference sequence). CDR3 in amino acids: CSARTRGEKLFF. The CDR3 nucleotides read TGCAGTGCTAGAACTCGGGGAGAAAAACTGTTTTTT.

This sequence joins TRBV30 and TRBJ2-2; tentative D call: TRBD1 (6 bases). Trimming stripped 5 bases from V and 0 bases from J, with 7 bases between. The CDR3 length is 13 residues. CDR1 is GTSNPN and CDR2 is SVGIG in the germline V gene (reference sequence). The CDR3: CAWGTPNTGELFF. CDR3 in DNA: TGTGCCTGGGGGACACCGAACACCGGGGAGCTGTTTTTT.

The chain recombines TRBV19 with TRBJ1-2, with no clear D. The V end was cut by 3 bases, the J end by 5 bases, with 13 bases between. CDR3 length: 14 amino acids. Germline assignment: CDR1 LNHDA and CDR2 SQIVND (reference sequence). CDR3 region: CASSISGRRYGYTF. The CDR3 DNA reads as TGTGCCAGTAGTATCAGCGGCAGAAGGTATGGCTACACCTTC.

Ten or more counts support this clone. This chain links TRBV4-1 with TRBJ1-1; D not resolved. This CDR3 contains 15 residues. Trimming removed 3 bases at V and 0 bases at J, with 11 bases between. Germline CDR1 MGHRA, CDR2 YSYEKL. The CDR3 DNA follows: TGCGCCAGCAGCCAGACACAGAGGATGAACACTGAAGCTTTCTTT. This translates into CASSQTQRMNTEAFF.

This chain links TRBV28 with TRBJ1-2; the D gene is possibly TRBD1 (6 bases). The CDR3 spans 14 residues. From germline, CDR1 is MDHEN and CDR2 SYDVKM. Trimming removed 2 bases from V and 5 bases from J, with 12 bases in between. The CDR3 bases are TGTGCCAGCAGTTTAGGGGGGCGCAGGTATGGCTACACCTTC. Amino acids: CASSLGGRRYGYTF.

Turning to this clone: This may arise from a read error, as a much more abundant clone is one base away. The same CDR3 arises from other DNA sequences in this sample as well. The chain recombines TRBV28 with TRBJ2-7; 9 nucleotides match TRBD1. The CDR3 length is 14 residues. CDR1 is MDHEN and CDR2 is SYDVKM in the germline V gene. The chain's CDR3 is CASSFGQGRAEQYF. As DNA, the CDR3 is TGTGCCAGTAGTTTCGGACAGGGGAGGGCCGAGCAGTACTTC.

This clone has only a few counts. Possible read error: a much larger clone is one base away. The chain links TRBV7-8 to TRBJ2-7; D possibly uses TRBD1 or TRBD2 (5 bases each). This CDR3 region has 14 residues. The germline V gene has CDR1 SGHVS and CDR2 FQNEAQ. The CDR3 reads CASSLPGWGYEKYF. Here the CDR3 DNA reads TGTGCCAGCAGCTTACCAGGCTGGGGGTACGAGAAGTACTTC.

The CDR3 region is CASSQSDEQYF. As DNA, the CDR3 is TGTGCCAGCAGTCAATCGGACGAGCAGTACTTC. The rearrangement uses TRBV2 and TRBJ2-7; unclear D gene. The CDR3 length is 11 residues. V was clipped by 5 bases and J by 5 bases, with 7 bases between them. The V gene's germline CDR1 is SNHLY and CDR2 FYNNEI.

This clone was seen many times. The chain has TRBV4-1 and TRBJ2-4, with D possibly matching TRBD2 (5 bases). The CDR3 length is 19 residues. Germline-derived CDR1 and CDR2 are MGHRA and YSYEKL. V was pared by 1 base and J by 1 base, with 20 bases between. The CDR3 DNA sequence: TGCGCCAGCAGCCAAGGACCCGAGCGGATGGAAGTGGCCAAAAACATTCAGTACTTC. Translated, it gives CASSQGPERMEVAKNIQYF.

This clone was seen ten or more times. The chain carries TRBV11-3 and TRBJ2-1, with 14 bases lining up with TRBD2. Trimming took 3 bases from V and 8 from J; bases not matched to a gene: 12. This CDR3 has 18 residues. CDR1 is SGHNT, CDR2 YENEEA, per germline. The DNA for the CDR3 is TGTGCCAGCAGCTTCTCACGGACCGGGACTAGCGGGAGCGATGAGCAGTTCTTC. It codes for CASSFSRTGTSGSDEQFF.

By frequency in the sample, this clone is medium-sized. This chain links TRBV2 with TRBJ1-6, with a possible D match to TRBD1 (5 bases). This CDR3 is built from 14 residues. Germline CDR1 is SNHLY and CDR2 is FYNNEI. V was shortened by 8 bases and J by 8 bases, with 16 bases between the two germline ends. CDR3 in amino acids: CASSRGMGDSPLHF. The CDR3, as DNA: TGTGCCAGCTCGAGGGGAATGGGTGATTCACCCCTCCACTTT.

A remark on this clone: Being one base from a much bigger clone, this may be a read error. V is TRBV7-9 and J is TRBJ2-1; no clear D gene. The CDR3 is 13 amino acids. Germline V gene sequence: CDR1 SEHNR, CDR2 FQNEAQ (reference sequence). V lost 5 bases, J lost 12 bases, and 17 bases lay in between. CDR3 sequence: CASSPQPPCPQFF. CDR3 nucleotide sequence: TGTGCCAGCAGCCCCCAGCCCCCTTGTCCGCAGTTCTTC. The full variable domain, in which reference TRBV7-9 and TRBJ2-1 provide the parts outside the CDR3, is DTGVSQNPRHKITKRGQNVTFRCDPISEHNRLYWYRQTLGQGPEFLTYFQNEAQLEKSRLLSDRFSAERPKGSFSTLEIQRTEQGDSAMYLCASSPQPPCPQFFGPGTRLTVL.

Sample share makes this clone medium-sized. The chain uses TRBV28 and TRBJ1-6; 7 bases are a match to TRBD1. In germline, CDR1 is MDHEN, CDR2 SYDVKM. The CDR3 is 16 amino acids. J gave up 9 bases and V 7 bases, and 15 bases lay outside the gene matches. CDR3 amino acids: CASTTDRVRRGSPLHF. The CDR3 region has the DNA TGTGCCAGCACAACCGACAGGGTTCGCCGGGGTTCACCCCTCCACTTT.

This clone was counted ten times or more. The CDR3, as DNA: TGTGCCAGCAGTAACCGGGAGACGAACACTGAAGCTTTCTTT. Protein sequence: CASSNRETNTEAFF. The chain combines TRBV6-1 with TRBJ1-1; D gene unclear. Germline values: CDR1 MNHNS, CDR2 SASEGT. This CDR3 is built from 14 residues. Deletions cut 5 bases from V and 1 base from J, with 11 bases between.

The sample holds a few counts of this clone. The rearrangement joins TRBV7-9 to TRBJ1-1; no reliable D call. Per the germline V gene, CDR1 is SEHNR and CDR2 is FQNEAQ (reference sequence). V was pared by 6 bases and J by 1 base, with 6 bases between. CDR3 length: 12 residues. The CDR3 DNA follows: TGTGCCAGCAGAGGAGGGAACACTGAAGCTTTCTTT. Its translation is CASRGGNTEAFF.

This clone has at least ten counts. The chain joins TRBV6-1 to TRBJ2-5, with D uncertain. The CDR3 has 14 amino acids. CDR1 and CDR2 from the germline V gene are MNHNS and SASEGT. Trimming shortened V by 6 bases and J by 5 bases, and 16 bases separated the two germline ends. The DNA of the CDR3 is TGTGCCAGCAGGAAGTCCCATGCTGGGGAGACCCAGTACTTC. Protein product: CASRKSHAGETQYF.

This clone has ten or more counts. Since a much larger clone is just one base distant, this may be a read error. The rearrangement joins TRBV7-3 to TRBJ2-3; possibly TRBD2 for D (5 bases). The V end was cut by 6 bases, the J end by 4 bases, with 17 bases between. The length of the CDR3 is 15 residues. Germline V gene data show CDR1 as SGHTA and CDR2 as FQGTGA. Written as DNA, the CDR3 is TGTGCCAGCAGGTGGGAAGTTCTTAGCGCAGATACGCAGTATTTT. Translated: CASRWEVLSADTQYF.

The V call is TRBV6-1, the J call TRBJ1-6; D perhaps matches TRBD1 (5 bases). V was trimmed by 1 base and J by 9 bases, leaving 13 bases between them. This CDR3 has 15 amino acids. Germline V CDR1 and CDR2: MNHNS, SASEGT. CDR3 nucleotides: TGTGCCAGCAGTGAAGGTGGGAGTGGGGCTTCACCCCTCCACTTT. Its protein is CASSEGGSGASPLHF.

Worth noting for this clone: A junction boundary mismatches the germline segment, possibly from a read error. The J gene is TRBJ2-1, the V gene TRBV6-4; 8 nucleotides line up with TRBD2. CDR1 MRHNA and CDR2 SNTAGT come from the germline V gene. The CDR3 covers 15 residues. In DNA form, the CDR3 reads TGTGCCAGCAGTGTAGCGGGATATGGGTACAATGAGCAATTCTTC. Amino acids: CASSVAGYGYNEQFF.

This clone was counted a few times. This chain links TRBV6-6 with TRBJ2-1, with TRBD1 matching 9 bases. CDR3 length: 18 residues. V shed 5 bases, J shed 7 bases, and the junction held 18 bases outside the gene matches. Per the germline V gene, CDR1 is MNHNY and CDR2 is SVGAGI (reference sequence). The CDR3 region has the DNA TGTGCCAGCAGTATAGGGACAGGGTTTCTGGTGGGTAGAAATGAGCAGTTCTTC. Translating gives CASSIGTGFLVGRNEQFF.

This clone has ten or more counts. This chain connects TRBV7-9 to TRBJ1-2, with TRBD1 matching 9 bases. The CDR3 has 17 amino acids. Germline V gene data show CDR1 as SEHNR and CDR2 as FQNEAQ (reference sequence). Trimming at V came to 4 bases and at J to 3 bases, leaving 12 bases not matched to a gene. For the CDR3, the DNA is TGTGCCAGCAGCTACCCAACAGGGGGCGCCCCTGACTATGGCTACACCTTC. Amino acid sequence: CASSYPTGGAPDYGYTF.

This clone was counted many times. The J gene is TRBJ2-3, the V gene TRBV5-1, with 8 bases lining up with TRBD2. CDR1 is SGHRS, CDR2 YFSETQ, per germline. The CDR3 loop spans 16 amino acids. The V and J ends lost 4 bases and 6 bases, in that order; junction bases with no gene match: 13. This chain's CDR3 is CASSPGVGRAADTQYF. CDR3 nucleotide sequence: TGCGCCAGCAGCCCGGGGGTCGGGAGGGCCGCGGATACGCAGTATTTT.